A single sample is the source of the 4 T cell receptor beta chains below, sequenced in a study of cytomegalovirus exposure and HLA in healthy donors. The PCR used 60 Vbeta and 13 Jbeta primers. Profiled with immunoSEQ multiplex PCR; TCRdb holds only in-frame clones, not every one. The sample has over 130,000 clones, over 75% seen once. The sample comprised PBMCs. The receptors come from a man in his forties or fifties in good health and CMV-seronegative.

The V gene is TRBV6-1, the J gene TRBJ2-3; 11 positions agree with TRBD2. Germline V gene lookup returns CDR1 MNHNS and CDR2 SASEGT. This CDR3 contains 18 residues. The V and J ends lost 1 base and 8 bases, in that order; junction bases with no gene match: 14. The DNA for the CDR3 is TGTGCCAGCAGTGAAGAGTTGACGGGTCTAGCGGGAGGAGGTACGCAGTATTTT. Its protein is CASSEELTGLAGGGTQYF.

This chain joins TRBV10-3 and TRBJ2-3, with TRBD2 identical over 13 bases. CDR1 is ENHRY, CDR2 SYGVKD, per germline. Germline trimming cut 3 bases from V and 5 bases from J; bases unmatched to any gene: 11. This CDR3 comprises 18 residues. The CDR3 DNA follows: TGTGCCATCAGTGACCCAGAGACTAGCGGGGGGCCCCAAGATACGCAGTATTTT. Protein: CAISDPETSGGPQDTQYF.

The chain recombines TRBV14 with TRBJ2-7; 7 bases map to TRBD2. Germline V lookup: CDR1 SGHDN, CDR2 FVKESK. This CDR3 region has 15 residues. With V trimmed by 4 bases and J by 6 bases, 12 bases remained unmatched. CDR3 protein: CASSPVWGGTSEQYF. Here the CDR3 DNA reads TGTGCCAGCAGCCCCGTGTGGGGGGGGACCTCCGAGCAGTACTTC.

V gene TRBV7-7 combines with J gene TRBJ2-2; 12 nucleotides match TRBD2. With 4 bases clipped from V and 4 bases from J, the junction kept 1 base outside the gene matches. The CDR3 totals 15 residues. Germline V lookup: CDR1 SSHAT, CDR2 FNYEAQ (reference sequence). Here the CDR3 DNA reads TGTGCCAGCAGCTCGGGACTAGCGGGCACCGGGGAGCTGTTTTTT. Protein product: CASSSGLAGTGELFF.